This T cell receptor (beta chain) derives from a study of T-cell memory formation after mild COVID-19. Study-wide results and limits: The study found contracting CD4+ clones mainly in CM and EM and contracting CD8+ clones in EMRA. CD4/CD8 balance held among clones contracting day 15 to 85, and later expanders leaned CD4+. In pre-infection memory, a portion of responding clones appeared, which suggested that cross-reactive memory joined.

Note on this clonotype: The target antigen is unknown.

Deletions cut 3 bases from V and 0 bases from J, with 9 bases between. This CDR3 contains 13 residues. Per the germline V gene, CDR1 is DFQATT and CDR2 is SNEGSKA (reference sequence). 5'RACE primed at constant segments yielded TCR alpha and TCR beta cDNA libraries bearing sample barcodes and UMIs. Each CDR3 protein gets one entry after TCRdb re-called the 5' RACE reads with MiXCR. The data show 110,000 to 150,000 distinct CDR3 sequences, 20% to 25% seen once. This clonotype was sampled from an adult woman who had mild COVID-19 (a few samples of this study predate the infection). Cell type and time point are not known. The rearrangement joins TRBV20-1 to TRBJ2-7; D not resolved. The specimen was PBMCs or a T cell subset sorted from them (not recorded which). CDR3: CSARSADSYEQYF. The CDR3, as DNA: TGCAGTGCTAGGTCGGCAGACTCCTACGAGCAGTACTTC.